This T cell receptor beta chain was sequenced for a study of T cells in Graves' hyperthyroidism and ophthalmopathy. V was trimmed by 6 bases and J by 2 bases, leaving 8 bases between them. Per germline, CDR1 MDHEN and CDR2 SYDVKM. The CDR3 sequence is 12 residues long. This clonotype was seen repeatedly, ten times or more. The source material, RNA transcripts, was used to amplify TCR beta CDR3 regions. First-round RT-PCR with HTBI primers amplified the TCR CDR3 region. TCRdb itself ran the multiplex PCR reads through MiXCR, one entry per CDR3 protein. The data show about 200,000 distinct CDR3 sequences, 15% to 20% seen once. Each patient was aged 18 to 65 and had newly diagnosed hyperthyroidism of under 2 months' duration.

The chain uses TRBV28 and TRBJ2-7, with D tentatively TRBD1 or TRBD2 (5 bases each). Input material: blood. The sequence was obtained from a man aged 45-60 years with Graves' hyperthyroidism. This CDR3 reads CASSRGPYEQYF. The CDR3 DNA sequence: TGTGCCAGCAGCCGGGGACCCTACGAGCAGTACTTC. The entire variable domain, with the rest obtained from reference TRBV28 and TRBJ2-7, is as follows: DVKVTQSSRYLVKRTGEKVFLECVQDMDHENMFWYRQDPGLGLRLIYFSYDVKMKEKGDIPEGYSVSREKKERFSLILESASTNQTSMYLCASSRGPYEQYFGPGTRLTVT.